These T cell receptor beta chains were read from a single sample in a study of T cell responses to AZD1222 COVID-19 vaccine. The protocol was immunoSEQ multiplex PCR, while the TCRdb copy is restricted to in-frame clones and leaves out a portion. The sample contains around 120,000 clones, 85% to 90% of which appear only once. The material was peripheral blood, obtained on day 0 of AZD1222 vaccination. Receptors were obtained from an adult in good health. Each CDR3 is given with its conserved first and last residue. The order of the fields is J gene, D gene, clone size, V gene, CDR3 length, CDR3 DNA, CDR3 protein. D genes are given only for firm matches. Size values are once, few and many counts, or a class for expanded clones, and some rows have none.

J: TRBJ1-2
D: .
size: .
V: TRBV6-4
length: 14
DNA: TGTGCCAGCAGTCCGGGGGCAAACAGCTATGGCTACACCTTC
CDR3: CASSPGANSYGYTF

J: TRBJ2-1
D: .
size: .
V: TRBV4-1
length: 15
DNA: TGCGCCAGCAGTCACCCGACAGGTTCCTACAATGAGCAGTTCTTC
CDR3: CASSHPTGSYNEQFF

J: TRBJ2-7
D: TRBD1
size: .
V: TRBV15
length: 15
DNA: TGTGCCACCAGCAACTCGGGACAGGGGTCCTACGAGCAGTACTTC
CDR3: CATSNSGQGSYEQYF

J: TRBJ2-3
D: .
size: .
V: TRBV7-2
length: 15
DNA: TGTGCCAGCAGCTCATCCTTGGGGCCAACAGATACGCAGTATTTT
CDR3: CASSSSLGPTDTQYF

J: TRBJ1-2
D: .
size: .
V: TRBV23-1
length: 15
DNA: TGCGCCAGCAGTCAATCTTGGGGGGTAGACTATGGCTACACCTTC
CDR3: CASSQSWGVDYGYTF

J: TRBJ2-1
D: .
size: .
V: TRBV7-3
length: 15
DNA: TGTGCCAGCAGCTTAATTCGTCCCCTCTACAATGAGCAGTTCTTC
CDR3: CASSLIRPLYNEQFF

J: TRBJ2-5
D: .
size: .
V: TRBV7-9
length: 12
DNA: TGTGCCAGCAGCTTAATTTCAGAGACCCAGTACTTC
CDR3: CASSLISETQYF

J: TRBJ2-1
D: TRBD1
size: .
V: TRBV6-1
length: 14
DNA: TGTGCCAGCAGTGATTGGGACAGGGGAAATGAGCAGTTCTTC
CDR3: CASSDWDRGNEQFF

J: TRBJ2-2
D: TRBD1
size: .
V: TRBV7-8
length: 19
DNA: TGTGCCAGCAGAGGGACAGTCCAGGGAGCGGTTCAGAAAACCGGGGAGCTGTTTTTT
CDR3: CASRGTVQGAVQKTGELFF

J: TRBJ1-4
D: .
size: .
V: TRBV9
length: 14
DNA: TGTGCCAGCAGCGTAGGGGGGGCAGAGGAAAAACTGTTTTTT
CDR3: CASSVGGAEEKLFF

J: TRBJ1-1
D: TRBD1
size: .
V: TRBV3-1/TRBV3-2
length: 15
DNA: TGTGCCAGCAGCACACGGACAGGGGGCGGCACTGAAGCTTTCTTT
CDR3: CASSTRTGGGTEAFF

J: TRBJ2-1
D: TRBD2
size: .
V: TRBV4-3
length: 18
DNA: TGCGCCAGCAGCCAAGTGGTAGTAGCGGGCAGCTCCTACAATGAGCAGTTCTTC
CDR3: CASSQVVVAGSSYNEQFF

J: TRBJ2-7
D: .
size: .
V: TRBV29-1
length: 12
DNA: TGCAGCGCCGGGACGTCCACCTACGAGCAGTACTTC
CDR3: CSAGTSTYEQYF

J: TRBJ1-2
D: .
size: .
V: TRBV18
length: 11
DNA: TGTGCCAGCTCACCACTTGAGGGCTACACCTTC
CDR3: CASSPLEGYTF

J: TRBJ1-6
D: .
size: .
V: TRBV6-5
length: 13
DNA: TGTGCCAGCAGTTTCGGCCTCGGGAGGGACCTCCACTTT
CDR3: CASSFGLGRDLHF

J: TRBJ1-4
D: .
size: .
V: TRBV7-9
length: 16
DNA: TGTGCCAGCAGCTTAGCGCTAGTGGCAGGGTATGAAAAACTGTTTTTT
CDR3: CASSLALVAGYEKLFF

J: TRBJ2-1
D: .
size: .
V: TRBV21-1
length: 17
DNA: TGTGCCAGCAGCAACCGGCGGAGCGGGGGATTTTTCAATGAGCAGTTCTTC
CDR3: CASSNRRSGGFFNEQFF

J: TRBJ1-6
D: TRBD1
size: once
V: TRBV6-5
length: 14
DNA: TGTGCCAGCAGAGGGGACAGGGATAATTCACCCCTCCACTTT
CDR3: CASRGDRDNSPLHF

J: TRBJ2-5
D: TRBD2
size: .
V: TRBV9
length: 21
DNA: TGTGCCAGCAGCACCACCACGGGGGGGAGACTAGCGGGCCCCGCGGGGGAGACCCAGTACTTC
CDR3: CASSTTTGGRLAGPAGETQYF

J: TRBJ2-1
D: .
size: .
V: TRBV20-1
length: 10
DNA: TGCAGTGCTAGTCTTGCGGTCGAGTTCTTC
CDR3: CSASLAVEFF

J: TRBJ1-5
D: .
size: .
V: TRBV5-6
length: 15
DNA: TGTGCCAGCAGCCTGAGGAGTCCAGGGCATCAGCCCCAGCATTTT
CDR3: CASSLRSPGHQPQHF

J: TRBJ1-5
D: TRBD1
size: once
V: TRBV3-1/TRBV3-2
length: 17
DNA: TGTGCCAGCAGCCCACAAGGGACAGGAGGAGGCAATCAGCCCCAGCATTTT
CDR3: CASSPQGTGGGNQPQHF

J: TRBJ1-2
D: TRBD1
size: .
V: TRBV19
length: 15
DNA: TGTGCCAGTAGTCCGGGGACAGGGGAGCACTATGGCTACACCTTC
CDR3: CASSPGTGEHYGYTF

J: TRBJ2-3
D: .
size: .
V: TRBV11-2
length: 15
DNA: TGTGCCAGCAGCTTATCGGGGGGCCCCACAGATACGCAGTATTTT
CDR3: CASSLSGGPTDTQYF

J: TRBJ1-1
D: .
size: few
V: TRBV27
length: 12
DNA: TGTGCCAGCATGGGGGGCAACACTGAAGCTTTCTTT
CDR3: CASMGGNTEAFF

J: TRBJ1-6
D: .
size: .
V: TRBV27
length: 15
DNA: TGTGCCAGCAGTCTCGTAGGGACACGTAATTCACCCCTCCACTTT
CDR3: CASSLVGTRNSPLHF

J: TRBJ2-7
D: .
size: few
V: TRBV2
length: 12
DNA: TGTGCCAGCAGTGAAAGGGGGTACGAGCAGTACTTC
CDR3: CASSERGYEQYF

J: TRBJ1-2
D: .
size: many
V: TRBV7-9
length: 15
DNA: TGTGCCAGCAGCCCCCGCGCTGGAGGGTTGGGGGGCTACACCTTC
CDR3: CASSPRAGGLGGYTF

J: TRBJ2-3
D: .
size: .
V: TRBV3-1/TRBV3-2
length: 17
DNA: TGTGCCAGCAGCCAAGAATTCCGATCCTACGGCACAGATACGCAGTATTTT
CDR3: CASSQEFRSYGTDTQYF

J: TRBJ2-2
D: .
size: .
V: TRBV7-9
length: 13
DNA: TGTGCCAGCCAACAGGACGGAGACCGGGAGCTGTTTTTT
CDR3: CASQQDGDRELFF